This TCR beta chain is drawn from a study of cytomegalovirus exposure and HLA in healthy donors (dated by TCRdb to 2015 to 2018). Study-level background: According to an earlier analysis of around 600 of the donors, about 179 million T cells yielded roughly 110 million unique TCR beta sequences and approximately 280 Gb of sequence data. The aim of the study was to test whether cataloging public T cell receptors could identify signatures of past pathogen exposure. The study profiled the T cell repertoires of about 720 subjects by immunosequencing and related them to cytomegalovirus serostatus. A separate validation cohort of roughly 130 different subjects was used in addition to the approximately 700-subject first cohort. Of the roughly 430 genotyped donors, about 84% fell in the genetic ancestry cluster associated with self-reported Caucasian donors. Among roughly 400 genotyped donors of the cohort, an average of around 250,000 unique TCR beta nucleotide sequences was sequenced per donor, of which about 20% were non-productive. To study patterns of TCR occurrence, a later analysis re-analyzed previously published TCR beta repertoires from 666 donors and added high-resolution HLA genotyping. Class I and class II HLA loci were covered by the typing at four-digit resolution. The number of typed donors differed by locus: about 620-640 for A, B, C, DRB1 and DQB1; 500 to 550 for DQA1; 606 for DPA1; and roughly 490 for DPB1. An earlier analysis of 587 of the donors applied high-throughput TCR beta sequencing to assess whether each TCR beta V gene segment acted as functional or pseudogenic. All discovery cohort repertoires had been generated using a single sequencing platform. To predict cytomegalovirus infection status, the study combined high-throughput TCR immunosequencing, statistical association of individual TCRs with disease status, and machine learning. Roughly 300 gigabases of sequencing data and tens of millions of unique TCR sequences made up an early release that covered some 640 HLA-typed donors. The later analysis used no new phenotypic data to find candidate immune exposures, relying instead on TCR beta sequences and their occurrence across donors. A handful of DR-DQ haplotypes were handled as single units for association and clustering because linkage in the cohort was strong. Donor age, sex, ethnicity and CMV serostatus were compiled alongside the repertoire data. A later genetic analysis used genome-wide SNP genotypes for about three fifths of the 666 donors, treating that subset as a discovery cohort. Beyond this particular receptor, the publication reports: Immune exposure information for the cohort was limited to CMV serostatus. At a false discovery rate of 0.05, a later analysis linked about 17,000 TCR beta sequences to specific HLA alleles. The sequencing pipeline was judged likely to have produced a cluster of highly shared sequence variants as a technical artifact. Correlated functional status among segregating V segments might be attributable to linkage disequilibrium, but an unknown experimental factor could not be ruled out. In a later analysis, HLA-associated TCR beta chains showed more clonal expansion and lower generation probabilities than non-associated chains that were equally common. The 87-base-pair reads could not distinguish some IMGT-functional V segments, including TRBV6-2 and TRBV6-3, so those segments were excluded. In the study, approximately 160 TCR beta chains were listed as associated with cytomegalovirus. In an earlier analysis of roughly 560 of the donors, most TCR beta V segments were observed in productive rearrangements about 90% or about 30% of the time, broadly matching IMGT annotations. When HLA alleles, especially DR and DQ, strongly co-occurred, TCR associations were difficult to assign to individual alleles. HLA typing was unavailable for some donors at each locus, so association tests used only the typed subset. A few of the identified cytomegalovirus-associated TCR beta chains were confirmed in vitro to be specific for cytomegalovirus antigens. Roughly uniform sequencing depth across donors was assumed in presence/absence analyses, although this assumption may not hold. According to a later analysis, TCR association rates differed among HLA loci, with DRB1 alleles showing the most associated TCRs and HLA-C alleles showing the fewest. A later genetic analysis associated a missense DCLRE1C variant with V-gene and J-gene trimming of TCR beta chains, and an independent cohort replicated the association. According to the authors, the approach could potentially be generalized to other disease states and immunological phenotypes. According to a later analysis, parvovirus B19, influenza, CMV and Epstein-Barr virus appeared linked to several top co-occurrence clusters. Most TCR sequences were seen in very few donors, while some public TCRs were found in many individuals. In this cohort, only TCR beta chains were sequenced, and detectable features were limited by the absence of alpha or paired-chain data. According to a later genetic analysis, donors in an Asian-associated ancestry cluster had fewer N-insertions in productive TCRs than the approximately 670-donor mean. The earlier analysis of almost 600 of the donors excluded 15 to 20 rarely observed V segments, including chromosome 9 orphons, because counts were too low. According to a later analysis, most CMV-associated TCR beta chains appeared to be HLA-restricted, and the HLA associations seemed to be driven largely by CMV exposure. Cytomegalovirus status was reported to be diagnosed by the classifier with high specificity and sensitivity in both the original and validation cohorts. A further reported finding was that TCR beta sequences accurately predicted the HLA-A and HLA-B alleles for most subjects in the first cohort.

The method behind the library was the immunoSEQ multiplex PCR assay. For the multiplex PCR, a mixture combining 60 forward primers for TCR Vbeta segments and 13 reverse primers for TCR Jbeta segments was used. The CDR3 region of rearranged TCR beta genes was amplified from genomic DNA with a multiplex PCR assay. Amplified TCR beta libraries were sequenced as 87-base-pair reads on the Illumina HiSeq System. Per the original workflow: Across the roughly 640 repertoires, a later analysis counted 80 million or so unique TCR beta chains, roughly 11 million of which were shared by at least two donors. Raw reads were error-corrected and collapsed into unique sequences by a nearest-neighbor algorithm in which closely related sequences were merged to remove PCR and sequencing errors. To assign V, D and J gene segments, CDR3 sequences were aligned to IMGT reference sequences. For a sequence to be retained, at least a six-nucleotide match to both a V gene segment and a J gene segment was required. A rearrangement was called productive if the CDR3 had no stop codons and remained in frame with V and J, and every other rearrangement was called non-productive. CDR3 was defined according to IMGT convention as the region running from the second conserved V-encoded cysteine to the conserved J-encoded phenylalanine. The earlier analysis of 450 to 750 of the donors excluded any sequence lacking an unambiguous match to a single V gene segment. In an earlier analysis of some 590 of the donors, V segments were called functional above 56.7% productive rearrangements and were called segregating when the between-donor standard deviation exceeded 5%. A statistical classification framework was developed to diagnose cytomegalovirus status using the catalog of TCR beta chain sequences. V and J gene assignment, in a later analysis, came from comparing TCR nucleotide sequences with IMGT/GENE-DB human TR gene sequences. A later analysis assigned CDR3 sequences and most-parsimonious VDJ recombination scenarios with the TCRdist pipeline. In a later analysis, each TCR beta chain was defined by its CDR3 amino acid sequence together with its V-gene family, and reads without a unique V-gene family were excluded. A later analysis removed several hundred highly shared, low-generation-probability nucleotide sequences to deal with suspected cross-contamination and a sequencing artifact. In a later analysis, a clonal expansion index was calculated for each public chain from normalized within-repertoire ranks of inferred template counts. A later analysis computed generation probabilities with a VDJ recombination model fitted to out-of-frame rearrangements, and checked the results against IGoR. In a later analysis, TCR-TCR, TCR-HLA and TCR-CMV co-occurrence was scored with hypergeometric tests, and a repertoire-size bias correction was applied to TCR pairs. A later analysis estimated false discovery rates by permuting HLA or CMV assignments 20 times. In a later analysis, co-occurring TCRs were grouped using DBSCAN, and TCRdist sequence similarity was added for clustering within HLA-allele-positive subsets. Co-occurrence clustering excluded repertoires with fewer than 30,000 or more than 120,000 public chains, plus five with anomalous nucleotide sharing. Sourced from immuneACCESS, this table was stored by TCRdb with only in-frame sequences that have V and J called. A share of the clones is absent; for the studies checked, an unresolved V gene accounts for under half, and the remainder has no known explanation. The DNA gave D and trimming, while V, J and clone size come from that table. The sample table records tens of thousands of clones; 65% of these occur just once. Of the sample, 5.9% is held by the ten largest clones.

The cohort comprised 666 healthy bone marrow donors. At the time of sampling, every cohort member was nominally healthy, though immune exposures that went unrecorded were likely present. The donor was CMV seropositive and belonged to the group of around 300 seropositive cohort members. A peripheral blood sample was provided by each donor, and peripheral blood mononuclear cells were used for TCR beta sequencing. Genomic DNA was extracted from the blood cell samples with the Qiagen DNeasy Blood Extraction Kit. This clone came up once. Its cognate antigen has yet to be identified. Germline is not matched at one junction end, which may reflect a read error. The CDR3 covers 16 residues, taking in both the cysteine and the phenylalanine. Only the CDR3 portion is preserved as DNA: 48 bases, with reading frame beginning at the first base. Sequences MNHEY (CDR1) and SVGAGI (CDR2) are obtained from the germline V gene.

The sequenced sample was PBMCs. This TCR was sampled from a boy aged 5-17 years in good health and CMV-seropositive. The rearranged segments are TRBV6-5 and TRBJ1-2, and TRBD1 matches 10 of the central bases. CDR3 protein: CASSYDRGRANYGYPF. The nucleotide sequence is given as TGTGCCAGCAGTTACGACAGGGGGCGAGCTAACTATGGCTACCCCTTC.